This entry describes one T cell receptor (beta chain). Antigen specificity is unknown. The V segment lost 2 bases and the J segment 11 bases; nucleotides outside the gene matches: 7. The CDR3 runs to 14 residues. In germline, CDR1 is SGHRS, CDR2 YFSETQ. This specimen belongs to a study of neoadjuvant nivolumab and ipilimumab in lung cancer. Study results and caveats: From pretherapy to surgery, tumor richness and clonality rose with dual therapy. Higher pretherapy blood TCR richness went with higher resected-tumor richness.

Profiled with immunoSEQ multiplex PCR; TCRdb holds only in-frame clones, not every one. This table has tens of thousands of clones, more than 85% appearing once. The genes are TRBV5-1 and TRBJ2-7; TRBD2 aligns across 13 bases. The sample here was blood, taken before neoadjuvant nivolumab, alone or with ipilimumab. This TCR came from an adult with non-small cell lung cancer. Some clones in this sample may be carry-over from other donors' samples. The CDR3 spells CASSFGLAGASKYF. The CDR3 DNA reads as TGCGCCAGCAGCTTCGGACTAGCGGGAGCCTCGAAGTACTTC.